This paragraph covers one T cell receptor beta chain sequence. Its antigen is undetermined. This sample stems from a study of identifying expanded T cells in peripheral blood. Study-level points and caveats: Clone count variance between approximately two-week samples rose with total template count.

Method: immunoSEQ multiplex PCR; TCRdb's copy keeps in-frame clones and lacks some. The sample yields around 100,000 clones, over 80% seen once. Trimming cost V 6 bases and J 2 bases, with 11 bases left between them. The CDR3 is 14 residues long. Germline CDR1 reads MGHRA; CDR2 reads YSYEKL. Healthy donors had no documented immune events, such as infections, while sampled. Sequencing was carried out using blood. This rearrangement joins TRBV4-1 to TRBJ1-5; D ambiguous. This TCR came from a person between 18 and 70 years old in good health. The DNA for the CDR3 is TGCGCCAGCAGTGGTAGTATCGGCAATCAGCCCCAGCATTTT. It codes for CASSGSIGNQPQHF.